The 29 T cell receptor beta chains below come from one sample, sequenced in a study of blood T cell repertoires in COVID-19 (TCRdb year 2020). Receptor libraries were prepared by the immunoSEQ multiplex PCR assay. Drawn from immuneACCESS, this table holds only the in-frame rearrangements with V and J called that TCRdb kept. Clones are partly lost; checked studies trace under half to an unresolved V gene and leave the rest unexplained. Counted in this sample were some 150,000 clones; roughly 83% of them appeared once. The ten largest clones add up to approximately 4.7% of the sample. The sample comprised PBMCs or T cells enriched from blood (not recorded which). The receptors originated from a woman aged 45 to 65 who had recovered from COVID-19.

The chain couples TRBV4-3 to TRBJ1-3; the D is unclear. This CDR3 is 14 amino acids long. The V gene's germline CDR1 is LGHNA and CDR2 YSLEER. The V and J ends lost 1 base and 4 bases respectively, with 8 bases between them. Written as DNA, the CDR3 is TGCGCCAGCAGCCAAGGAGGTGCCGGAAACACCATATATTTT. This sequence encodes CASSQGGAGNTIYF.

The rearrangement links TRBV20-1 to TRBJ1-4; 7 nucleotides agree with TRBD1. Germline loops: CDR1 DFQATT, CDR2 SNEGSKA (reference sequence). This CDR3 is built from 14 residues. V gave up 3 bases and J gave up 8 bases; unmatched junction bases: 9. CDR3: CSASGGGIGEKLFF. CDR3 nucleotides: TGCAGTGCTAGTGGAGGGGGCATAGGAGAAAAACTGTTTTTT.

The chain's CDR3 is CAWSVGGSLLDLYNSPLHF. CDR3 sequence (DNA): TGTGCCTGGAGTGTTGGGGGGTCCCTACTGGATCTATATAATTCACCCCTCCACTTT. This chain links TRBV30 with TRBJ1-6; perhaps TRBD1 as D (5 bases). V was trimmed by 0 bases and J by 4 bases, leaving 22 bases between them. The CDR3 has 19 amino acids. Germline CDR1 is GTSNPN and CDR2 is SVGIG (reference sequence).

CDR3 region: CASSLLQGAGNQPQHF. CDR3 bases: TGTGCCAGCAGTTTATTACAGGGGGCGGGCAATCAGCCCCAGCATTTT. The V and J genes are TRBV28 and TRBJ1-5; 9 bases match TRBD1. The CDR3 length is 16 residues. The germline V gene has CDR1 MDHEN and CDR2 SYDVKM. V trimming: 1 base; J trimming: 2 bases; junction bases outside the gene matches: 3.

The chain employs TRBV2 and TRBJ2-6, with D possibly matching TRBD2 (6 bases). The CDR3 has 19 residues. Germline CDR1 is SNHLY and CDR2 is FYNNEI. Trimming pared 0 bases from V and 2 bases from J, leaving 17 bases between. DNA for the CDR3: TGTGCCAGCAGTGAAGCGCGGGGTAGGGGACTGGCTGGGGCCAACGTCCTGACTTTC. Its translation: CASSEARGRGLAGANVLTF.

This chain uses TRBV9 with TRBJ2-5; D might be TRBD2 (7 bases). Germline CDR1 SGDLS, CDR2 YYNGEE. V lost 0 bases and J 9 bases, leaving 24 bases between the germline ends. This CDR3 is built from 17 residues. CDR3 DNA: TGTGCCAGCAGCGTAGGAGTTATCTTCAGGGGTCGGGAGGCCCAGTACTTC. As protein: CASSVGVIFRGREAQYF.

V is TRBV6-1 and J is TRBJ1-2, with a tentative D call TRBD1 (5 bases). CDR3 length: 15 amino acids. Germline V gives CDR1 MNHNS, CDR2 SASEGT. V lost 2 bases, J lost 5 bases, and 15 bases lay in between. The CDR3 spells CASSEQGFVFYGYTF. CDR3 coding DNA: TGTGCCAGCAGTGAACAGGGTTTCGTATTTTATGGCTACACCTTC.

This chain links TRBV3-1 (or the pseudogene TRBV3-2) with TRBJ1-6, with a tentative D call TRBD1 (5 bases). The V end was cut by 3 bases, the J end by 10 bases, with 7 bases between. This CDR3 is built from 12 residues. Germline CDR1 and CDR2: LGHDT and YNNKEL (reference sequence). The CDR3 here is CASSHPGSPLHF. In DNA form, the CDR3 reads TGTGCCAGCAGCCACCCAGGGTCACCCCTCCACTTT.

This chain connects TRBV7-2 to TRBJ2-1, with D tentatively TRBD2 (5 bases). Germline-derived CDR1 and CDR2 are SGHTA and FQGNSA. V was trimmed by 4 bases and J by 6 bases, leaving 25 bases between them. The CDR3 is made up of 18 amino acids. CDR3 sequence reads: CASSSDGRQLRRVNEQFF. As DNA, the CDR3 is TGTGCCAGCAGCTCCGACGGTCGCCAATTAAGGCGGGTCAATGAGCAGTTCTTC.

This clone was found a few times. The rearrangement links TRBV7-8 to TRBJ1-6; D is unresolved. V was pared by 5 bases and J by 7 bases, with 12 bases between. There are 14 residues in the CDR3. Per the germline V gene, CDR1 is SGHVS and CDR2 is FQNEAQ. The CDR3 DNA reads TGTGCCAGCAGCCAGGACCGGGGAAATTCACCCCTCCACTTT. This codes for CASSQDRGNSPLHF. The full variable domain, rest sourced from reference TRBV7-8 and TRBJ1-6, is GAGVSQSPRYKVAKRGQDVALRCDPISGHVSLFWYQQALGQGPEFLTYFQNEAQLDKSGLPSDRFFAERPEGSVSTLKIQRTQQEDSAVYLCASSQDRGNSPLHFGNGTRLTVT.

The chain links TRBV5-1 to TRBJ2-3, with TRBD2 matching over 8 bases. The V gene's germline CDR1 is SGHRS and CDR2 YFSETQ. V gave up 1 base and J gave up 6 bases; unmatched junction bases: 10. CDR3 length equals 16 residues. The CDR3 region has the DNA TGCGCCAGCAGCTTGCCCTCCGGGGGGGCGGTGGATACGCAGTATTTT. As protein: CASSLPSGGAVDTQYF.

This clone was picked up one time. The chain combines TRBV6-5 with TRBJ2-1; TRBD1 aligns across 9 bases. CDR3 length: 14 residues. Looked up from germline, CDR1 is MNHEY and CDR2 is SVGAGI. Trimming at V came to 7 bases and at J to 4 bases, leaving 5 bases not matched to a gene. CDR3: CASKSDRGYNEQFF. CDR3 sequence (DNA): TGTGCCAGCAAGTCGGACAGGGGTTACAATGAGCAGTTCTTC.

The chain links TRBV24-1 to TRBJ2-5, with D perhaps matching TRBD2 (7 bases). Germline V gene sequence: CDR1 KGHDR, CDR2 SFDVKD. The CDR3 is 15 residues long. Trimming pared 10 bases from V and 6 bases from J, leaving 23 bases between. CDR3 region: CATNEGGGPGKTQYF. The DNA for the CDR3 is TGTGCCACAAACGAGGGGGGAGGGCCTGGGAAGACCCAGTACTTC.

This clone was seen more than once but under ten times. The CDR3 DNA is TGTGCCAGTAAAAACTCTGGAAACACCATATATTTT. The encoded protein is CASKNSGNTIYF. The rearrangement uses TRBV6-5 and TRBJ1-3, with D unclear. The V and J ends lost 9 bases and 0 bases respectively, with 6 bases between them. There are 12 residues in the CDR3. From germline, CDR1 is MNHEY and CDR2 SVGAGI.

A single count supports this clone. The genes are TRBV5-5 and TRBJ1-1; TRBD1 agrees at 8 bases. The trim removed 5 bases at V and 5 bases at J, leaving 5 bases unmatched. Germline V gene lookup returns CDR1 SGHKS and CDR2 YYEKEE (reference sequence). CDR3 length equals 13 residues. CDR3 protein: CASRFGTGTEAFF. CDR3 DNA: TGTGCCAGCAGGTTCGGGACAGGTACTGAAGCTTTCTTT.

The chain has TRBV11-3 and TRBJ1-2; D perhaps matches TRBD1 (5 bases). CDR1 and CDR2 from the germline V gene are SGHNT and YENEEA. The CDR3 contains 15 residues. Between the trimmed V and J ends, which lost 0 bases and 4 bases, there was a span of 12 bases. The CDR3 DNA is TGTGCCAGCAGCTTAGACAGGGCCCGACCCTATGGCTACACCTTC. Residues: CASSLDRARPYGYTF.

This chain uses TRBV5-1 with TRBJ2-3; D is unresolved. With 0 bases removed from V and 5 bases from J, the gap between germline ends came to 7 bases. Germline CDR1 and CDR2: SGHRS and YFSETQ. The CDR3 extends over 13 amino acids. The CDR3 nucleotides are TGCGCCAGCAGCTTGGGGGCCGAAGATACGCAGTATTTT. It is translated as CASSLGAEDTQYF.

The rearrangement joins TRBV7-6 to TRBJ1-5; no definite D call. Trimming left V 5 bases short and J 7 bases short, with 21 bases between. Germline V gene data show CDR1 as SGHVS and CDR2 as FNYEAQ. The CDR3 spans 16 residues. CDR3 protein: CASSPADVPPGQPQHF. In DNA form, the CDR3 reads TGTGCCAGCAGCCCGGCGGACGTACCTCCGGGGCAGCCCCAGCATTTT.

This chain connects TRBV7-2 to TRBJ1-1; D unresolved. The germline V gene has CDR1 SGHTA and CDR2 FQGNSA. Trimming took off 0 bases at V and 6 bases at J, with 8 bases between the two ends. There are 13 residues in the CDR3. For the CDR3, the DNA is TGTGCCAGCAGCTTAGCCGATATAGCTGAAGCTTTCTTT. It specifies CASSLADIAEAFF.

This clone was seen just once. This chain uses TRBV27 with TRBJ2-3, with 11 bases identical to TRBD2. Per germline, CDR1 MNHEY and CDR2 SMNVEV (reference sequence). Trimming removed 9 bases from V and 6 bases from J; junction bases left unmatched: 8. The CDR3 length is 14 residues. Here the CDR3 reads CARPGLADRDTQYF. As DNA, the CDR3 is TGTGCCAGACCGGGACTAGCGGACCGGGATACGCAGTATTTT.

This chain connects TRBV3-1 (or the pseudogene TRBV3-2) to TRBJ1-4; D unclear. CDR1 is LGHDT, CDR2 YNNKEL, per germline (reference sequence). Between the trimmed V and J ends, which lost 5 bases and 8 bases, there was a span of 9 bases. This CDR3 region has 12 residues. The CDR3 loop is CASSFGEEKLFF. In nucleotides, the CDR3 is TGTGCCAGCAGCTTTGGGGAGGAAAAACTGTTTTTT.

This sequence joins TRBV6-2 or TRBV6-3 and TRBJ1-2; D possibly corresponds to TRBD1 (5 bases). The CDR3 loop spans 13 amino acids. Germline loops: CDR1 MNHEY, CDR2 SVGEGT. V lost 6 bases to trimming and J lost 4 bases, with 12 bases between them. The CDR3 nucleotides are TGTGCCAGCAGCCCGGACATAGTCTATGGCTACACCTTC. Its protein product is CASSPDIVYGYTF.

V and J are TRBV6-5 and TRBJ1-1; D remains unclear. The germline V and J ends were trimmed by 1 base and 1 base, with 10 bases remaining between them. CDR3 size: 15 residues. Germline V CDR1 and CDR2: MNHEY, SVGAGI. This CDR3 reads CASSYFPGQNTEAFF. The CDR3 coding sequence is TGTGCCAGCAGTTACTTTCCGGGTCAGAACACTGAAGCTTTCTTT.

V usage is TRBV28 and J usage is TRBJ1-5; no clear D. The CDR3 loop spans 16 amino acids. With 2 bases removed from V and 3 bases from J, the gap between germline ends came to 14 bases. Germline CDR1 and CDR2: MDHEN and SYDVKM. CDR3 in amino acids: CASSLPLWAANQPQHF. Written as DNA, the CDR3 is TGTGCCAGCAGTTTACCTCTTTGGGCAGCCAATCAGCCCCAGCATTTT.

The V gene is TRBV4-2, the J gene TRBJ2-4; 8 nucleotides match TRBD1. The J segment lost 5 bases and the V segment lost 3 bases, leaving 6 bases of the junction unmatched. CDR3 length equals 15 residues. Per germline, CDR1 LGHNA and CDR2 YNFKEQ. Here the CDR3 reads CASSHLGQGENIQYF. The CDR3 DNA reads TGTGCCAGCAGCCACCTAGGACAGGGCGAAAACATTCAGTACTTC.

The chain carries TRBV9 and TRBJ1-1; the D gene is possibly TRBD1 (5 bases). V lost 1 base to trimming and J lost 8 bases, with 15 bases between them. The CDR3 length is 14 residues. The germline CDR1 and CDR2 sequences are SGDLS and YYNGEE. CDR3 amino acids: CASSVNQDRTEAFF. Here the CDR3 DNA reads TGTGCCAGCAGCGTAAACCAAGATAGGACAGAAGCTTTCTTT.

The CDR3 region has the DNA TGTGCCAGCAGTTTTCAGGGGGCTCAGCCCCAGCATTTT. The encoded protein is CASSFQGAQPQHF. This sequence joins TRBV27 and TRBJ1-5, with TRBD1 matching over 8 bases. This CDR3 is built from 13 residues. Losses at the gene ends were 3 bases for V and 6 bases for J; bases not matched to a gene: 1. CDR1 MNHEY and CDR2 SMNVEV come from the germline V gene (reference sequence).

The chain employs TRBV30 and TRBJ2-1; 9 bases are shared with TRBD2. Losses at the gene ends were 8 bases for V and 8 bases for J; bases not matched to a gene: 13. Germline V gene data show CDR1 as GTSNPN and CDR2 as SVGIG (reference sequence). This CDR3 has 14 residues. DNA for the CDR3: TGTGCCGAAGAGGCTGGCGGGGGGGTGGATGAGCAGTTCTTC. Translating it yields CAEEAGGGVDEQFF.

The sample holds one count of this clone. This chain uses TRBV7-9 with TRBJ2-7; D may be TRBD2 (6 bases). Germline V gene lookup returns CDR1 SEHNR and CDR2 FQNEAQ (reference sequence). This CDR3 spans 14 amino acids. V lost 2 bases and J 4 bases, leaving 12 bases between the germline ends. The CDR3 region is CASSLSPGRYEQYV. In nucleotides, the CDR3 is TGTGCCAGCAGCTTATCACCGGGGAGGTACGAGCAGTACGTC.